A selection of T cell receptor beta chains follows, all from one sample in a study of cytomegalovirus exposure and HLA in healthy donors. Assay: immunoSEQ multiplex PCR; the TCRdb copy retains only in-frame clones and omits some. The sample table sets out around 140,000 clones. Sequencing was performed on PBMCs. The receptor set was obtained from a woman aged 50 to 60 in good health and CMV-seronegative. Both conserved end residues are trimmed from each CDR3. D genes are given only for firm matches.

J gene | D gene | V gene | CDR3 protein
TRBJ2-5 | TRBD2 | TRBV6-6 | ASSFPAGGFETQY
TRBJ1-4 | NA | TRBV9 | ASSNPRTDTNEKLF
TRBJ1-2 | NA | TRBV10-3 | AISPSEANYGYT
TRBJ2-7 | NA | TRBV18 | ASSPGQKDEQY
TRBJ2-1 | NA | TRBV4-3 | ASSQDRYRDSYNEQF
TRBJ1-3 | NA | TRBV7-9 | ASSEGVRSGNTIY
TRBJ2-1 | NA | TRBV27 | ASSLTMGHTYNEQF
TRBJ2-3 | NA | TRBV9 | ASIDFLDTQY
TRBJ2-4 | TRBD1 | TRBV2 | ASSTRGQGALLAKNIQY
TRBJ2-5 | NA | TRBV6-1 | ASSESQAQETQY
TRBJ2-7 | TRBD1 | TRBV12-5 | ASGPDRDHEQY
TRBJ2-1 | TRBD2 | TRBV29-1 | SVVASGSSYNEQF
TRBJ2-5 | TRBD2 | TRBV6-1 | ASSEVAGVVQETQY
TRBJ2-3 | TRBD2 | TRBV30 | AWKRLAGRTDTQY
TRBJ1-1 | NA | TRBV29-1 | SVDGRAGHTEAF
TRBJ2-6 | NA | TRBV30 | AWSPTRTGANVLT
TRBJ1-1 | NA | TRBV7-8 | ASTLDTWNTEAF
TRBJ1-2 | NA | TRBV6-6 | ASSLRDTDYGYT
TRBJ2-1 | TRBD2 | TRBV2 | ASSEASGRNEQF
TRBJ1-1 | NA | TRBV18 | ASSRLLQNTEAF
TRBJ2-2 | NA | TRBV6-1 | ASSEREGVELF
TRBJ1-2 | NA | TRBV5-1 | ASSLTLTRGYGGT
TRBJ1-2 | TRBD1 | TRBV28 | ASSSGTGAWGYT
TRBJ2-7 | TRBD1 | TRBV7-6 | ASTPIGTGEYEQY
TRBJ2-2 | NA | TRBV18 | ASSPRIGGAGGTGELF
TRBJ1-2 | NA | TRBV5-1 | ASSLSGGANMYGYT
TRBJ1-1 | NA | TRBV5-1 | ASGRTEGMNTEAF
TRBJ1-1 | NA | TRBV9 | ASSVGHNTEAF
TRBJ1-5 | NA | TRBV21-1 | ASSSGTGGDQPQH
TRBJ1-2 | NA | TRBV6-5 | ASSSRSRGYT
TRBJ1-1 | NA | TRBV29-1 | SVTERGMNTEAF
TRBJ2-2 | TRBD2 | TRBV6-6 | ATREVPNTGELF
TRBJ1-3 | TRBD1 | TRBV13 | ASRWTGAGNTIY
TRBJ1-4 | TRBD1 | TRBV15 | ATSRGTGGGGEKLF
TRBJ1-5 | TRBD1 | TRBV25-1 | ASRTVGQGSAGNQPQH
TRBJ2-7 | TRBD1 | TRBV7-2 | ASSPRTGAYEQY
TRBJ2-1 | TRBD2 | TRBV7-3 | ASSLDRLAGDGEQF
TRBJ2-7 | NA | TRBV5-6 | ASSLGLGGEQY
TRBJ1-2 | NA | TRBV19 | ASEAGAHGYT
TRBJ1-1 | NA | TRBV7-9 | ASSSTGNTEAF
TRBJ2-1 | TRBD2 | TRBV2 | ASIDGRVAGGTYNEQF
TRBJ2-7 | NA | TRBV10-3 | AISQGLLEQY
TRBJ2-3 | NA | TRBV14 | ASSPSGQMGTQY
TRBJ2-3 | NA | TRBV6-1 | ASRWTASTDTQY
TRBJ2-1 | TRBD1 | TRBV7-9 | ASSLGTGAPNEQF
TRBJ2-7 | TRBD1 | TRBV19 | ASSVFLTGAYEQY
TRBJ1-2 | TRBD1 | TRBV4-1 | ASSRIDRAYGYT